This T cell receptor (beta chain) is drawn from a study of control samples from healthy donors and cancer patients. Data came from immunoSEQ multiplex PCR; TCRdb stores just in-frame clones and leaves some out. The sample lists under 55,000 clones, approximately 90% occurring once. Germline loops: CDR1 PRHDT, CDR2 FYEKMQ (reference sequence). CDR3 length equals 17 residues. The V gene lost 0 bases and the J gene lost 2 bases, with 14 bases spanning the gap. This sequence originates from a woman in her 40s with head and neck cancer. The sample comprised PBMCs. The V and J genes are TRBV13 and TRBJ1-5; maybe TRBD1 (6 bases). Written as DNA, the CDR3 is TGTGCCAGCAGCTTAGGACAGGGCTGGGATGGCAATCAGCCCCAGCATTTT. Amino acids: CASSLGQGWDGNQPQHF.